The TCR beta chain under discussion was sequenced for a study of blood T cell repertoires in COVID-19. In the study overall: PBMCs, B-cell-depleted T cells, or T cells provided the cDNA or gDNA that made up the material.

Assay: immunoSEQ multiplex PCR; the TCRdb copy retains only in-frame clones and omits some. The table records about 200,000 clones, more than 75% of them present only once. This CDR3 spans 15 amino acids. Trimming at V came to 4 bases and at J to 4 bases, leaving 6 bases not matched to a gene. CDR1 and CDR2 from the germline V gene are KGHSH and LQKENI. Sequencing used peripheral blood. The sequence derives from a man aged 40-49 years with active or convalescent COVID-19. The chain couples TRBV18 to TRBJ2-3; 9 bases line up with TRBD1. The CDR3 nucleotides are TGTGCCAGCTCACGAGAGAGACAGGGGGCAGATACGCAGTATTTT. Its protein is CASSRERQGADTQYF.